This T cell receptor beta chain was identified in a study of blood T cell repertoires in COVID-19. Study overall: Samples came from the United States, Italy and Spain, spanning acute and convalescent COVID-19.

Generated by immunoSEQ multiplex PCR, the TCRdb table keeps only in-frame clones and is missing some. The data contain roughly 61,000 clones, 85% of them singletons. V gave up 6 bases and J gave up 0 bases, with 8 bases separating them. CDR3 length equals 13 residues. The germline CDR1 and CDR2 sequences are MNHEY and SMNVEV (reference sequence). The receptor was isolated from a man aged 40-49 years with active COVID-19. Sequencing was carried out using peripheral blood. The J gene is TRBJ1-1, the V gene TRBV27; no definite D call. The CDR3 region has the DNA TGTGCCAGCAGGGAGTTCATGAACACTGAAGCTTTCTTT. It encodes CASREFMNTEAFF.